This T cell receptor beta chain came from a study of cytomegalovirus exposure and HLA in healthy donors. CDR1 is SGHRS and CDR2 is YFSETQ in the germline V gene. The CDR3 is 18 residues long. V was clipped by 2 bases and J by 5 bases; unmatched bases: 8. Worth noting for this clone: What it binds is unknown.

The study's findings and limits: A list of more than 150 TCR beta chains associated with cytomegalovirus was given. An Asian-associated ancestry cluster reportedly showed fewer N-insertions than the approximately 600-donor mean in a later analysis. Presence/absence analyses assumed roughly uniform sequencing depth across donors.

The PCR employed 60 Vbeta primers together with 13 Jbeta primers. Using immunoSEQ multiplex PCR, the repertoire was profiled, and TCRdb retains in-frame clones only, with some absent. The sample carries 150,000 to 250,000 clones, 79% recorded once. The chain links TRBV5-1 to TRBJ2-1, with 15 bases fitting TRBD2. This clonotype was obtained from a woman in her 30s in good health and CMV-seropositive. The sequenced sample consisted of PBMCs. The CDR3 here is CASSLDGLAGGYHNEQFF. DNA of the CDR3: TGCGCCAGCAGCTTAGACGGACTAGCGGGGGGGTATCACAATGAGCAGTTCTTC.